The TCR beta chain described here comes from a study of T cell repertoires in cytomegalovirus infection. Study results and limitations: HLA-C-restricted CMV clonotypes gave the most frequent clonotype in two of eight donors.

Turning to this clonotype: Its antigen remains unidentified. No conserved phenylalanine or tryptophan is present at the end of the CDR3, so a read error is the likely explanation.

The CDR3 covers 11 residues. Germline V lookup: CDR1 SGHVS, CDR2 FNYEAQ. V lost 6 bases, J lost 2 bases, and 4 bases lay in between. TCRdb recomputed calls from the reads with MiXCR, one row per CDR3 protein. The data contain about 890,000 distinct CDR3 sequences, 31% of them seen just once; the ten biggest clones take up around an eighth. This material consisted of cultured CD8+ T cells from PBMCs, taken from culture after CMV antigen stimulation. The receptor was isolated from a human donor in good health (CMV status not recorded). Some clones in this sample may be carry-over from other donors' samples. This chain joins TRBV7-6 and TRBJ1-1; no reliable D call. CDR3: CASRGNTEAFL. As DNA, the CDR3 is TGTGCCAGCAGGGGTAACACTGAAGCTTTCCTT.